This TCR beta chain emerged from a study of blood T cell repertoires in COVID-19. At the level of the study: Sample material is recorded as cDNA or gDNA derived from T cells, B-cell-depleted T cells, or PBMCs.

Data came from immunoSEQ multiplex PCR; TCRdb stores just in-frame clones and leaves some out. The sample has roughly 290,000 clones, 75% to 90% seen once; the top ten hold less than 2%. The CDR3 is 19 residues long. Trimming at V came to 0 bases and at J to 0 bases, leaving 8 bases not matched to a gene. The germline V gene has CDR1 LNHNV and CDR2 YYDKDF (reference sequence). The TCR sequence derives from a middle-aged woman who had recovered from COVID-19. Sequencing was carried out using PBMCs or T cells enriched from blood (not recorded which). V gene TRBV15 combines with J gene TRBJ2-3, with 11 bases identical to TRBD2. Written as DNA, the CDR3 is TGTGCCACCAGCAGAGATCGAGGGACTAGCGGCACTAGCACAGATACGCAGTATTTT. It is translated as CATSRDRGTSGTSTDTQYF.